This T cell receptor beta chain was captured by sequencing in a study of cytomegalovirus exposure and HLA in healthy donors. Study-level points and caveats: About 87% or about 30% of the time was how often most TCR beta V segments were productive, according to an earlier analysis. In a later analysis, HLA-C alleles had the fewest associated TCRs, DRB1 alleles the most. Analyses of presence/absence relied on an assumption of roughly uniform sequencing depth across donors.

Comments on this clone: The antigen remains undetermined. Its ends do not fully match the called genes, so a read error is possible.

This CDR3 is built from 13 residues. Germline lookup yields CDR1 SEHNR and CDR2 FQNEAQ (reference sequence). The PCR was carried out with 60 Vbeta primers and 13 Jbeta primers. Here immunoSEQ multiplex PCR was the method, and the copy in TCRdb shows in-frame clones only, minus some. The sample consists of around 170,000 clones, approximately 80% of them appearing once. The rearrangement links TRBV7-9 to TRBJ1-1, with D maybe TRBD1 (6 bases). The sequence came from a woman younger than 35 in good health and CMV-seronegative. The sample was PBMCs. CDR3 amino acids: CSSSSYRATEAFF. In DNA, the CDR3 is TGTTCCAGCAGCTCCTACAGGGCCACTGAAGCTTTCTTT.